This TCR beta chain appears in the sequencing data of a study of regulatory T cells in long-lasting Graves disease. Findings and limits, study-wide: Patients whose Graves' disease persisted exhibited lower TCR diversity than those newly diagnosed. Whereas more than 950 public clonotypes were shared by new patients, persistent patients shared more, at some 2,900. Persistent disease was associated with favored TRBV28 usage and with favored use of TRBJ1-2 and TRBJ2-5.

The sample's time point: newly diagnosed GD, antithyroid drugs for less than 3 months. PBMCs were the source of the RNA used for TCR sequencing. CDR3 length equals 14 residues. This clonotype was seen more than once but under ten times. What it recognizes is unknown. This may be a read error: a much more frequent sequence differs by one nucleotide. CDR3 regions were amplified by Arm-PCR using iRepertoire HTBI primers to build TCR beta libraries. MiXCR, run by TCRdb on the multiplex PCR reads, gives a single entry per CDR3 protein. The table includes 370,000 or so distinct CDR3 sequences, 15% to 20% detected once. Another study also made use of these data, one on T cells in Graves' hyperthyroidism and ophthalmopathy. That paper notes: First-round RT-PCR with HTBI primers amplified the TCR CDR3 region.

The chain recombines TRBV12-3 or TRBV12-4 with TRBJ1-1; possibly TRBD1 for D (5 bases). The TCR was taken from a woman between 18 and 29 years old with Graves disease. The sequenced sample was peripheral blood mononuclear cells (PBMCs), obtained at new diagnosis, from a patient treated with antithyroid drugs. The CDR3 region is CASSFQGVETEASF. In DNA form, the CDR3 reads TGTGCCAGCAGTTTTCAAGGGGTTGAGACTGAAGCTTCCTTT.